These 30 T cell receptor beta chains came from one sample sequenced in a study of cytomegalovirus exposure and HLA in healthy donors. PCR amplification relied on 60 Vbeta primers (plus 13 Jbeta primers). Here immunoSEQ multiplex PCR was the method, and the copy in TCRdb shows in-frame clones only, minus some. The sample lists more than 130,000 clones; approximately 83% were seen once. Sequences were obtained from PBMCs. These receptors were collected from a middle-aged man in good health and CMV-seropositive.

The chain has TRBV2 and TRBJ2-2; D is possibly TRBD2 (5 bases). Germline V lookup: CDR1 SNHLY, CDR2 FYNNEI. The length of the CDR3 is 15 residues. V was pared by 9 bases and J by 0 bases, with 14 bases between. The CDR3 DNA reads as TGTGCCAGTTTTGGACGGACTGCGAACACCGGGGAGCTGTTTTTT. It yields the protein CASFGRTANTGELFF.

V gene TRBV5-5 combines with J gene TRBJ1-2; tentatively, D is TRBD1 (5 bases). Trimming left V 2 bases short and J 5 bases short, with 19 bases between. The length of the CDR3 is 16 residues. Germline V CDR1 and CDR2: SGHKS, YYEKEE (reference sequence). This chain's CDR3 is CASSFIVTGLRYGYTF. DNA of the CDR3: TGTGCCAGCAGCTTCATAGTTACAGGATTAAGATATGGCTACACCTTC.

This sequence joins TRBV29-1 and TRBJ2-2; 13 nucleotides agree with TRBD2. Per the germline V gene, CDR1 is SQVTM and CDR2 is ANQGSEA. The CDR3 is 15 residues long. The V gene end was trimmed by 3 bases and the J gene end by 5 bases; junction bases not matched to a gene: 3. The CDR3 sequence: CSVDRGLAGTGELFF. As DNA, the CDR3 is TGCAGCGTTGATAGGGGACTAGCGGGAACCGGGGAGCTGTTTTTT.

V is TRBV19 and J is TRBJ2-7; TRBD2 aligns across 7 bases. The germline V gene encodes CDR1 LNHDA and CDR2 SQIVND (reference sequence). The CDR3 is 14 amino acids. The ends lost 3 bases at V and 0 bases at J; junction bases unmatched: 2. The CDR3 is CASSMGDYSYEQYF. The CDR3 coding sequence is TGTGCCAGTAGTATGGGGGACTACTCCTACGAGCAGTACTTC.

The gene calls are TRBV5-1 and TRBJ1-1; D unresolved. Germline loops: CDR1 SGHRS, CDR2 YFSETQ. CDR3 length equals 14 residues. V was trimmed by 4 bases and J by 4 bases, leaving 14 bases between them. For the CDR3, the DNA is TGCGCCAGCAGCCGCGACGGAGAGGTCACTGAAGCTTTCTTT. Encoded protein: CASSRDGEVTEAFF.

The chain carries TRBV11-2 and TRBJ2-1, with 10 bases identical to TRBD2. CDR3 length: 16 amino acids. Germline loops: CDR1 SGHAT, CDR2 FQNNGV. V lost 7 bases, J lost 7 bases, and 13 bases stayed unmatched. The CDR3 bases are TGTGCCAGCAACATCCTTGGAGGGACTAGCGTAAATGAGCAGTTCTTC. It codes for CASNILGGTSVNEQFF. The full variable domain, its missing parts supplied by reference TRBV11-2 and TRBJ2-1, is EAGVAQSPRYKIIEKRQSVAFWCNPISGHATLYWYQQILGQGPKLLIQFQNNGVVDDSQLPKDRFSAERLKGVDSTLKIQPAKLEDSAVYLCASNILGGTSVNEQFFGPGTRLTVL.

The CDR3 protein is CASSISGVTGELFF. Here the CDR3 DNA reads TGTGCCAGTAGTATCTCTGGAGTCACCGGGGAGCTGTTTTTT. The chain is built from TRBV19 and TRBJ2-2; D is unresolved. The CDR3 is 14 amino acids. CDR1 LNHDA and CDR2 SQIVND come from the germline V gene (reference sequence). With 3 bases removed from V and 4 bases from J, the gap between germline ends came to 9 bases. Full variable domain (missing parts from reference TRBV19 and TRBJ2-2): DGGITQSPKYLFRKEGQNVTLSCEQNLNHDAMYWYRQDPGQGLRLIYYSQIVNDFQKGDIAEGYSVSREKKESFPLTVTSAQKNPTAFYLCASSISGVTGELFFGEGSRLTVL.

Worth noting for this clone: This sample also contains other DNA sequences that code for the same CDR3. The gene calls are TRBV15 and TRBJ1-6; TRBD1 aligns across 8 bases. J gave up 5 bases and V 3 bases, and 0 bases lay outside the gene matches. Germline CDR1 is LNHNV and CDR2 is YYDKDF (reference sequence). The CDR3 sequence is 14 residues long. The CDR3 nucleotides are TGTGCCACCAGCAGGACAGGGGATAATTCACCCCTCCACTTT. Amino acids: CATSRTGDNSPLHF.

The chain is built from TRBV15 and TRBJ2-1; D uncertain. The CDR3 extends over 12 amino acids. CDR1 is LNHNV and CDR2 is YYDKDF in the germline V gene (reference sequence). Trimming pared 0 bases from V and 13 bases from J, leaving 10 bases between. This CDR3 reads CATSREYAGQFF. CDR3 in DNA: TGTGCCACCAGCAGAGAATACGCAGGCCAGTTCTTC.

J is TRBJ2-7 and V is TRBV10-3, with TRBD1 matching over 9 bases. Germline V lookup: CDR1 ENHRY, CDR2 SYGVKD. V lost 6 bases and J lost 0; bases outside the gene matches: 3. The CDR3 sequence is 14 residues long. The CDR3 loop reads CAIRADRGSYEQYF. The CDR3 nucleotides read TGTGCCATCAGGGCGGACAGGGGCTCCTACGAGCAGTACTTC.

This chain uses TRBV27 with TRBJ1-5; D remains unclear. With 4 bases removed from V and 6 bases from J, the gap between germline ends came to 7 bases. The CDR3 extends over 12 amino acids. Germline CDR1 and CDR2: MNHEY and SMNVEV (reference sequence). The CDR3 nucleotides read TGTGCCAGCAGTTCCTCTAGTCAGCCCCAGCATTTT. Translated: CASSSSSQPQHF.

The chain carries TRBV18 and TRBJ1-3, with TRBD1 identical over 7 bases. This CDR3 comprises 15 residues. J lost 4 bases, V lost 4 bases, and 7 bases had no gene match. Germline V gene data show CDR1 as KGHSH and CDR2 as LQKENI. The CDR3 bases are TGTGCCAGCTCACTACAGACAGGGTCCGGAAACACCATATATTTT. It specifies CASSLQTGSGNTIYF.

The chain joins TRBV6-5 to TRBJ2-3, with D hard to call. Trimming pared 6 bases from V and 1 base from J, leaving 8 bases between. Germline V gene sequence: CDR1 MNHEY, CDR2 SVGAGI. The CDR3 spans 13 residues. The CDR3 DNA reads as TGTGCCAGCAGACCCCGGGGCACAGATACGCAGTATTTT. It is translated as CASRPRGTDTQYF.

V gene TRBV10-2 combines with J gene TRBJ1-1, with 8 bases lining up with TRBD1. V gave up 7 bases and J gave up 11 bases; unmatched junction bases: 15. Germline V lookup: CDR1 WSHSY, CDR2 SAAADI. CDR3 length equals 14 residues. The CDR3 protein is CASTPPGQGARAFF. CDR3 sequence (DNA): TGCGCCAGCACCCCTCCTGGGCAGGGGGCGAGGGCTTTCTTT.

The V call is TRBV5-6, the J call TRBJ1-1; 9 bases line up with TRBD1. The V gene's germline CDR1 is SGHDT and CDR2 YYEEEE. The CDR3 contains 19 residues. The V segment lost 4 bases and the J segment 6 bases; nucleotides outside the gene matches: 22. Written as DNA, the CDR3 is TGTGCCAGCAGCCGGGGACAGGGTGGTAGCAGTTTCTTCATACCTGAAGCTTTCTTT. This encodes CASSRGQGGSSFFIPEAFF.

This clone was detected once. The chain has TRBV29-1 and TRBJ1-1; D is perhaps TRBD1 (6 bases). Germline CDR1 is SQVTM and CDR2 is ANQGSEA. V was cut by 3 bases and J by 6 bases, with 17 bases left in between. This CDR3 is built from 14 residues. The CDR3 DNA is TGCAGCGTTGACGAAAGGGGGAGGGGGGCTGAAGCTTTCTTT. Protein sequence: CSVDERGRGAEAFF.

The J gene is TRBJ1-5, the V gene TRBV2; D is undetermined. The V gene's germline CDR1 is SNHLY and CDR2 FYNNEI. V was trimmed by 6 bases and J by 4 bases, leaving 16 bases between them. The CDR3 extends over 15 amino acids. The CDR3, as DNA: TGTGCCAGCAGAACCCAGGCCCGTAAAAATCAGCCCCAGCATTTT. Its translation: CASRTQARKNQPQHF.

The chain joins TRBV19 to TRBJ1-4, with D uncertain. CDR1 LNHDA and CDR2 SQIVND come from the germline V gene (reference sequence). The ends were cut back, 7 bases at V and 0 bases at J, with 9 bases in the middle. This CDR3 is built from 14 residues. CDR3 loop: CASTRGATNEKLFF. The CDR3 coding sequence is TGTGCCAGTACTCGAGGAGCAACTAATGAAAAACTGTTTTTT.

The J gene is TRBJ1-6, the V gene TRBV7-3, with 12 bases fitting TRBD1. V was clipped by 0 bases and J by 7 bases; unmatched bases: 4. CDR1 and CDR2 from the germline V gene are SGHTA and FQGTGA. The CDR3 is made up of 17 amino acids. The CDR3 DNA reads TGTGCCAGCAGCTTAACGGGGACAGGGGGCCAGAATTCACCCCTCCACTTT. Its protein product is CASSLTGTGGQNSPLHF.

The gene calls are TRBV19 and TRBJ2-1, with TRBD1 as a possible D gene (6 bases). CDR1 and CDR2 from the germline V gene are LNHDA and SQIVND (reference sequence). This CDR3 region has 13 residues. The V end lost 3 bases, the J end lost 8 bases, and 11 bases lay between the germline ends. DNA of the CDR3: TGTGCCAGTAGTATCAACAGGGTGGATGAGCAGTTCTTC. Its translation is CASSINRVDEQFF.

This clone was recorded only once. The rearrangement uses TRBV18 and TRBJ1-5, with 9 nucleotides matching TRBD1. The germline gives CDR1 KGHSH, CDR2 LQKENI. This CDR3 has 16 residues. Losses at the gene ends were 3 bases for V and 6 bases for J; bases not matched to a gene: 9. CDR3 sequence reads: CASSPAAGQGGQPQHF. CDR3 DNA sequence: TGTGCCAGCTCACCTGCGGCGGGACAGGGAGGTCAGCCCCAGCATTTT.

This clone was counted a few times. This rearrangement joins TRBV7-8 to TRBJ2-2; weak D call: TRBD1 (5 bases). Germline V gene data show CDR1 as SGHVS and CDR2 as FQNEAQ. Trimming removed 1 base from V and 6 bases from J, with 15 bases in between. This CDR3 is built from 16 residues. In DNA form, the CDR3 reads TGTGCCAGCAGCTTAGATATCGCACAGGCGGCCGGGGAGCTGTTTTTT. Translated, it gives CASSLDIAQAAGELFF.

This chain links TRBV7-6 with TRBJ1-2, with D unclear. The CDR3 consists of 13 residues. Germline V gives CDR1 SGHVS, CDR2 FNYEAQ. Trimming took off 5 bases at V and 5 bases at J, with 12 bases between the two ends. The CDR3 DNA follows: TGTGCCAGCAGCCAAAGTCAGACATATGGCTACACCTTC. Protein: CASSQSQTYGYTF.

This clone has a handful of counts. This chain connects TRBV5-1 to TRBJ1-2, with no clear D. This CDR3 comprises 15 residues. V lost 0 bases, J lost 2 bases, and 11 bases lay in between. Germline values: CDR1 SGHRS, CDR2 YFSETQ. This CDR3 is CASSLGVTRNYGYTF. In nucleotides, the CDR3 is TGCGCCAGCAGCTTGGGCGTGACACGAAACTATGGCTACACCTTC. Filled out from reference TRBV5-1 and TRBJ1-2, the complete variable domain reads KAGVTQTPRYLIKTRGQQVTLSCSPISGHRSVSWYQQTPGQGLQFLFEYFSETQRNKGNFPGRFSGRQFSNSRSEMNVSTLELGDSALYLCASSLGVTRNYGYTFGSGTRLTVV.

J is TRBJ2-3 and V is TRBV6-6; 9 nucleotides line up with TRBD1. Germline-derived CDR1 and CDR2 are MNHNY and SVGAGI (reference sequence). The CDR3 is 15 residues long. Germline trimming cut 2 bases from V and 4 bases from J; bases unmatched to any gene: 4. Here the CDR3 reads CASSYPGQGSDTQYF. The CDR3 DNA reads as TGTGCCAGCAGTTACCCTGGACAGGGGTCAGATACGCAGTATTTT.

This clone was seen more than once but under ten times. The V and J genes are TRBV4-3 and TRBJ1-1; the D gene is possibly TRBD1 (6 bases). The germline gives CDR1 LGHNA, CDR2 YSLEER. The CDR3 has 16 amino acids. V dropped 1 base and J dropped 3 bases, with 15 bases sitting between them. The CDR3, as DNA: TGCGCCAGCAGCCAAGGCGAACAGGGTGGGTACACTGAAGCTTTCTTT. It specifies CASSQGEQGGYTEAFF.

The CDR3 nucleotides are TGTGCCAGCAGATACAGGGACACTGAAGCTTTCTTT. It specifies CASRYRDTEAFF. The chain joins TRBV6-1 to TRBJ1-1; D may be TRBD1 (6 bases). The V end lost 6 bases, the J end lost 3 bases, and 8 bases lay between the germline ends. The germline V gene encodes CDR1 MNHNS and CDR2 SASEGT. This CDR3 has 12 residues.

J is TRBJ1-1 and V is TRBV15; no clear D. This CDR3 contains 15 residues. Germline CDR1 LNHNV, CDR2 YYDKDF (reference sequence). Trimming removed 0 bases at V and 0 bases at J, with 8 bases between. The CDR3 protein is CATSRDRGLNTEAFF. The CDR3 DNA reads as TGTGCCACCAGCAGAGATCGAGGTCTGAACACTGAAGCTTTCTTT.

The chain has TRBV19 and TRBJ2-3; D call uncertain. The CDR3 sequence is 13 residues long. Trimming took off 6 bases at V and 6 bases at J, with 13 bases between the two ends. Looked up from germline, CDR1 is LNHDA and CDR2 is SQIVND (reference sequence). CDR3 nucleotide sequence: TGTGCCAGTAGCTTTCTATGGTGGGATACGCAGTATTTT. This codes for CASSFLWWDTQYF.

This CDR3 is CASSIRFLTRDYEQYF. The CDR3 nucleotides read TGTGCCAGTAGTATCCGCTTCTTGACTCGGGACTACGAGCAGTACTTC. This chain links TRBV19 with TRBJ2-7, with D maybe TRBD2 (5 bases). Trimming left V 3 bases short and J 3 bases short, with 18 bases between. Germline CDR1 LNHDA, CDR2 SQIVND (reference sequence). The CDR3 contains 16 residues.